A selection of T cell receptor beta chains follows, all from one sample in a study of T-cell memory formation after mild COVID-19. TCRdb reprocessed the 5' RACE reads with MiXCR, giving one entry per CDR3 protein. The repertoire holds about half a million distinct CDR3 sequences, with about 18% as singletons. The material sequenced was PBMCs or a T cell subset sorted from them (not recorded which). Receptors were obtained from an adult woman who had mild COVID-19 (a few samples of this study predate the infection). Cell type and time point are not known. Both conserved end residues are part of each CDR3. Fields, in order: J gene, clone size, D gene, V gene, CDR3 protein, CDR3 DNA. The D gene is left open where the match is weak. Only some rows state a clone size, as once, few, many or a class for expanded clones.

TRBJ2-7,few,TRBD2,TRBV6-2/TRBV6-3,CASSYLGLAAYEQYF,TGTGCCAGCAGTTACTTGGGACTAGCGGCCTACGAGCAGTACTTC
TRBJ1-5,NA,TRBD1,TRBV7-9,CASSVDRGNQPQHF,TGTGCCAGCAGCGTGGACAGGGGGAATCAGCCCCAGCATTTT
TRBJ1-2,few,NA,TRBV29-1,CSVVANYGYTF,TGCAGCGTTGTAGCTAACTATGGCTACACCTTC
TRBJ2-7,NA,NA,TRBV6-5,CASSYSGAGTSPYEQYF,TGTGCCAGCAGTTACTCGGGGGCAGGGACGTCGCCCTACGAGCAGTACTTC
TRBJ1-6,NA,TRBD1,TRBV6-5,CASNPGQGNSPLHF,TGTGCCAGCAACCCGGGACAGGGGAATTCACCCCTCCACTTT
TRBJ1-1,few,NA,TRBV20-1,CSAQPDRASFGAFF,TGCAGTGCCCAACCTGACCGGGCTAGCTTTGGAGCTTTCTTT
TRBJ2-1,many,NA,TRBV20-1,CSARDRGGNEQFF,TGCAGTGCTAGAGACAGGGGTGGCAATGAGCAGTTCTTC
TRBJ2-5,NA,TRBD1,TRBV5-4,CASSAAPGTGQETQYF,TGTGCCAGCAGCGCAGCACCGGGGACAGGGCAAGAGACCCAGTACTTC
TRBJ2-4,NA,TRBD2,TRBV4-2,CASSQGGGVQYF,TGTGCCAGCAGCCAAGGCGGGGGTGTTCAGTACTTC
TRBJ1-2,NA,NA,TRBV20-1,CSASSGGEGYGYTF,TGCAGTGCTAGCTCGGGCGGGGAGGGCTATGGCTACACCTTC
TRBJ2-2,many,NA,TRBV7-6,CASSLRGGTGELFF,TGTGCCAGCAGCTTACGGGGAGGCACCGGGGAGCTGTTTTTT
TRBJ2-7,NA,NA,TRBV29-1,CSGGDGYYEQYF,TGCAGCGGGGGGGACGGTTACTACGAGCAGTACTTC
TRBJ1-1,NA,NA,TRBV5-4,CASSLEARWSRGDEAFF,TGTGCCAGCAGCTTGGAGGCCAGGTGGTCGCGGGGTGATGAAGCTTTCTTT
TRBJ2-5,NA,NA,TRBV12-3/TRBV12-4,CASSFPSQTQYF,TGTGCCAGCAGTTTCCCATCGCAGACCCAGTACTTC
TRBJ2-3,NA,TRBD2,TRBV7-2,CASSLVGLPTDTQYF,TGTGCCAGCAGCCTAGTGGGACTACCCACAGATACGCAGTATTTT
TRBJ2-1,NA,TRBD2,TRBV10-3,CAIRASGMNNEQFF,TGTGCCATCCGGGCTAGCGGGATGAACAATGAGCAGTTCTTC
TRBJ2-3,NA,TRBD2,TRBV7-8,CASSAPSGGSTDTQYF,TGTGCCAGCAGCGCGCCTAGCGGGGGGAGCACAGATACGCAGTATTTT
TRBJ2-1,NA,NA,TRBV18,CASSPLETNEQFF,TGTGCCAGCTCACCACTTGAGACCAATGAGCAGTTCTTC
TRBJ1-2,few,TRBD1,TRBV7-8,CASSLGPGQGSYGYTF,TGTGCCAGCAGCTTAGGCCCGGGACAGGGTTCCTATGGCTACACCTTC
TRBJ2-7,NA,NA,TRBV29-1,CSVGDVTYEQYF,TGCAGCGTTGGTGACGTAACCTACGAGCAGTACTTC
TRBJ2-3,NA,TRBD2,TRBV7-2,CASSTPGRFASGGPGDTQYF,TGTGCCAGCAGCACACCGGGACGGTTCGCTAGCGGAGGGCCCGGAGATACGCAGTATTTT
TRBJ2-7,few,NA,TRBV5-8,CASSLWGAPYEQYF,TGTGCCAGCAGCTTGTGGGGAGCTCCCTACGAGCAGTACTTC
TRBJ1-4,few,NA,TRBV12-3/TRBV12-4,CATRRMTGEKLFF,TGTGCCACGCGACGGATGACGGGTGAAAAACTGTTTTTT
TRBJ2-7,NA,NA,TRBV20-1,CSARDIDAGTAYEQYF,TGCAGTGCTAGAGATATCGACGCAGGGACGGCCTACGAGCAGTACTTC
TRBJ2-1,few,NA,TRBV30,CAWSVDGVGNEQFF,TGTGCCTGGAGTGTAGACGGAGTAGGGAATGAGCAGTTCTTC
TRBJ1-3,NA,NA,TRBV10-3,CAISEPGYTIYF,TGTGCCATCAGTGAGCCGGGGTACACCATATATTTT
TRBJ2-1,NA,TRBD2,TRBV2,CASSISGLAVQFF,TGTGCCAGCAGTATCTCAGGACTAGCGGTACAGTTCTTC
TRBJ1-1,few,NA,TRBV29-1,CSVDGQVNMNTEAFF,TGCAGCGTTGATGGTCAGGTAAACATGAACACTGAAGCTTTCTTT
TRBJ1-5,many,TRBD1,TRBV7-9,CASSLGTGRQPQHF,TGTGCCAGCAGCTTAGGGACAGGGCGTCAGCCCCAGCATTTT
TRBJ2-7,NA,NA,TRBV5-1,CASSLGQALSYEQYF,TGCGCCAGCAGCTTAGGGCAGGCATTATCCTACGAGCAGTACTTC
TRBJ1-5,few,NA,TRBV19,CASSIAPLGQPQHF,TGTGCCAGTAGTATTGCGCCACTCGGACAGCCCCAGCATTTT
TRBJ2-2,NA,TRBD2,TRBV12-3/TRBV12-4,CASSHSGSDVTGELFF,TGTGCCAGCAGTCATAGCGGGAGCGATGTGACCGGGGAGCTGTTTTTT
TRBJ2-1,NA,NA,TRBV10-3,CAISETRGREPLWDEQFF,TGTGCCATCAGTGAAACGCGGGGGCGGGAGCCCCTCTGGGATGAGCAGTTCTTC
TRBJ2-1,many,TRBD1,TRBV23-1,CASRSDRGVYNEQFF,TGCGCCAGCCGATCCGACAGGGGGGTCTACAATGAGCAGTTCTTC
TRBJ2-7,few,TRBD1,TRBV9,CASSSPGQHEQYF,TGTGCCAGCAGCTCTCCGGGACAGCACGAGCAGTACTTC
TRBJ1-5,few,NA,TRBV20-1,CSASLGANQPQHF,TGCAGTGCTAGCTTGGGGGCCAATCAGCCCCAGCATTTT
TRBJ2-7,NA,TRBD2,TRBV29-1,CSVVRSSGSYEQYF,TGCAGCGTTGTAAGGTCTAGCGGGAGCTACGAGCAGTACTTC
TRBJ2-7,few,NA,TRBV20-1,CSAREYAPNEQYF,TGCAGTGCCAGAGAGTACGCTCCCAACGAGCAGTACTTC
TRBJ2-3,few,TRBD2,TRBV4-1,CASSPAPPTSGGTYTDTQYF,TGCGCCAGCAGCCCCGCCCCTCCTACTAGCGGGGGGACCTACACAGATACGCAGTATTTT
TRBJ1-1,few,NA,TRBV5-1,CASSLVAGGNTEAFF,TGCGCCAGCAGCTTGGTTGCGGGAGGCAACACTGAAGCTTTCTTT
TRBJ2-7,NA,NA,TRBV27,CASSPQGIGEQYF,TGTGCCAGCAGTCCCCAGGGAATTGGCGAGCAGTACTTC
TRBJ1-1,few,NA,TRBV7-9,CASSLPTSRRNTEAFF,TGTGCCAGCAGCTTACCGACCTCAAGAAGGAACACTGAAGCTTTCTTT
TRBJ1-3,NA,NA,TRBV10-3,CAISGTAPPGNTIYF,TGTGCCATCAGTGGTACAGCTCCTCCTGGAAACACCATATATTTT
TRBJ1-6,NA,TRBD1,TRBV7-2,CASSRDSYNSPLHF,TGTGCCAGCAGCCGGGACAGCTATAATTCACCCCTCCACTTT
TRBJ2-7,few,NA,TRBV5-5,CASSFGGLSSYEQYF,TGTGCCAGCAGCTTCGGAGGGCTGAGCTCCTACGAGCAGTACTTC